These 7 T cell receptor beta chains were sequenced from one sample in a study of T cells in Graves' hyperthyroidism and ophthalmopathy. Amplification targeted TCR beta CDR3 regions from RNA transcripts. During a first-round RT-PCR of the TCR CDR3, the HTBI primer set was used. TCRdb independently ran MiXCR on the multiplex PCR reads; one entry per CDR3 protein. Of over 500,000 distinct CDR3 sequences listed, 11% to 15% were seen once; the top ten hold roughly 14%. The source material was blood. Source of these receptors: a woman aged 40 to 50 with Graves' hyperthyroidism.

This clonotype has more than one count but fewer than ten. V and J are TRBV7-9 and TRBJ1-5; a weak D match, TRBD1 (5 bases). Germline CDR1 is SEHNR and CDR2 is FQNEAQ (reference sequence). The CDR3 runs 13 residues. Trimming pared 1 base from V and 7 bases from J, leaving 8 bases between. The CDR3 bases are TGTGCCAGCAGCTTAGATGGGGGACAGCCCCAGCATTTT. It translates to CASSLDGGQPQHF.

The sample holds many counts of this clonotype. The chain recombines TRBV3-1 with TRBJ2-7; 7 nucleotides match TRBD2. The CDR3 extends over 16 amino acids. V dropped 1 base and J dropped 2; count of bases not matched to a gene: 8. The germline CDR1 and CDR2 sequences are LGHDT and YNNKEL (reference sequence). Here the CDR3 reads CASSQGTSDRTYEQYF. Here the CDR3 DNA reads TGTGCCAGCAGCCAAGGTACTAGCGATCGCACCTACGAGCAGTACTTC.

The rearrangement uses TRBV9 and TRBJ1-2; D is ambiguous. The CDR3 is made up of 12 amino acids. V gave up 4 bases and J gave up 5 bases, with 9 bases separating them. Germline CDR1 SGDLS, CDR2 YYNGEE. CDR3 DNA: TGTGCCAGCAGCACGCACAGTTATGGCTACACCTTC. This translates into CASSTHSYGYTF.

The table lists this clonotype with many counts. J is TRBJ2-7 and V is TRBV19, with a possible D match to TRBD2 (6 bases). V was trimmed by 6 bases and J by 1 base, leaving 10 bases between them. CDR1 is LNHDA, CDR2 SQIVND, per germline (reference sequence). The CDR3 is made up of 13 amino acids. The CDR3 bases are TGTGCCAGTAGCGGGAGTAGGTCCTACGAGCAGTACTTC. It is translated as CASSGSRSYEQYF.

V usage is TRBV4-1 and J usage is TRBJ1-6, with D perhaps matching TRBD1 (5 bases). Germline CDR1 MGHRA, CDR2 YSYEKL. V gave up 1 base and J gave up 10 bases, with 11 bases separating them. The CDR3 is 14 amino acids. Here the CDR3 DNA reads TGCGCCAGCAGCCAAGTATCCGGGACCTCACCCCTCCACTTT. This encodes CASSQVSGTSPLHF.

Only a few counts were recorded for this clonotype. J is TRBJ2-7 and V is TRBV24-1; D is unresolved. The CDR3 totals 13 residues. Trimming removed 7 bases from V and 0 bases from J, with 9 bases in between. Germline values: CDR1 KGHDR, CDR2 SFDVKD. The CDR3 DNA reads TGTGCCACCAGCCACGTGCGCTCCTACGAGCAGTACTTC. Protein product: CATSHVRSYEQYF.

This clonotype was detected many times. The junction and the germline gene differ at one end; a read error may be behind it. For the CDR3, the DNA is TGCAGTGCCAGAGGGAATTCACCCCTCCACTTT. It encodes CSARGNSPLHF. The genes are TRBV20-1 and TRBJ1-6; D not certain. The CDR3 is 11 residues long. Germline CDR1 DFQATT, CDR2 SNEGSKA (reference sequence).